A selection of T cell receptor beta chains follows, all from one sample in a study of T-cell memory formation after mild COVID-19. TCRdb fed the 5' RACE reads into MiXCR, producing one record per CDR3 protein. The sample records some 210,000 distinct CDR3 sequences, about a sixth being singletons. The sequenced material came from PBMCs or a T cell subset sorted from them (not recorded which). Receptors were obtained from an adult woman who had mild COVID-19 (a few samples of this study predate the infection). Cell type and time point are not known. CDR3s include the opening cysteine and the closing phenylalanine or tryptophan. The D gene is left open where the match is weak. Rows give clone size only sometimes, using once, few, many, or a class for an expanded clone.

TRBV19,TRBJ2-3,14,NA,NA,CASSIGDHTDTQYF,TGTGCCAGTAGTATAGGGGACCACACAGATACGCAGTATTTT
TRBV4-3,TRBJ1-1,15,NA,NA,CASSQSGTLNTEAFF,TGCGCCAGCAGCCAATCCGGGACACTGAACACTGAAGCTTTCTTT
TRBV25-1,TRBJ2-7,13,NA,NA,CASSVGSWGEQYF,TGTGCCAGCAGTGTCGGGAGTTGGGGCGAGCAGTACTTC
TRBV20-1,TRBJ2-1,14,NA,few,CSAPNVRGYNEQFF,TGCAGTGCCCCGAACGTACGAGGGTACAATGAGCAGTTCTTC
TRBV6-1,TRBJ2-5,14,NA,few,CASSPYGGQETQYF,TGTGCCAGCAGTCCATATGGGGGTCAAGAGACCCAGTACTTC
TRBV6-5,TRBJ2-7,15,TRBD1,NA,CASSYLGQGGYEQYF,TGTGCCAGCAGTTACCTTGGACAGGGAGGTTACGAGCAGTACTTC
TRBV30,TRBJ2-3,14,NA,NA,CAWSPTGGPDTQYF,TGTGCCTGGAGTCCGACCGGGGGGCCAGATACGCAGTATTTT
TRBV23-1,TRBJ2-5,14,NA,few,CASSPRDTGETQYF,TGCGCCAGCAGTCCCCGGGACACAGGAGAGACCCAGTACTTC
TRBV6-5,TRBJ1-2,13,TRBD1,many,CASRQRDSYGYTF,TGTGCCAGCAGACAAAGGGACAGCTATGGCTACACCTTC
TRBV5-1,TRBJ1-1,15,TRBD1,few,CASSLIQGANTEAFF,TGCGCCAGCAGCTTGATACAGGGGGCGAACACTGAAGCTTTCTTT
TRBV5-1,TRBJ1-2,14,TRBD1,many,CASSLDHRGPGYTF,TGCGCCAGCAGCTTGGACCACAGGGGGCCTGGCTACACCTTC
TRBV3-1,TRBJ2-2,14,NA,NA,CASSQWADTGELFF,TGTGCCAGCAGCCAATGGGCCGACACCGGGGAGCTGTTTTTT
TRBV4-3,TRBJ2-3,17,TRBD2,few,CASSQGGLAGVIDTQYF,TGCGCCAGCAGCCAGGGGGGTTTAGCGGGAGTTATAGATACGCAGTATTTT
TRBV7-8,TRBJ2-3,18,TRBD2,many,CASSYRRVAGPSTDTQYF,TGTGCCAGCAGCTACCGGAGGGTAGCGGGGCCTAGCACAGATACGCAGTATTTT
TRBV15,TRBJ2-7,15,TRBD2,NA,CATSRESGRAYEQYF,TGTGCCACCAGCAGAGAGAGCGGGAGGGCCTACGAGCAGTACTTC
TRBV20-1,TRBJ2-1,17,NA,NA,CSAREPQRVGSYNEQFF,TGCAGTGCTAGAGAGCCCCAGCGGGTAGGGTCCTACAATGAGCAGTTCTTC
TRBV7-8,TRBJ2-2,17,NA,few,CASSLRLGGSNTGELFF,TGTGCCAGCAGCTTGAGGCTGGGGGGATCCAACACCGGGGAGCTGTTTTTT
TRBV5-1,TRBJ2-5,12,NA,NA,CATRTDQETQYF,TGCGCCACCAGGACGGATCAAGAGACCCAGTACTTC
TRBV7-6,TRBJ2-6,13,NA,NA,CAGWGPGANVLTF,TGTGCCGGATGGGGTCCCGGGGCCAACGTCCTGACTTTC
TRBV9,TRBJ1-6,16,NA,NA,CASSPRTGPYNSPLHF,TGTGCCAGCAGCCCGCGGACGGGACCCTATAATTCACCCCTCCACTTT
TRBV6-1,TRBJ1-3,12,NA,NA,CAPKPSGNTIYF,TGTGCCCCCAAGCCCTCTGGAAACACCATATATTTT
TRBV14,TRBJ2-7,14,TRBD1,few,CASSQWDRPYEQYF,TGTGCCAGCAGCCAATGGGACAGGCCCTACGAGCAGTACTTC
TRBV2,TRBJ1-5,16,NA,NA,CASILDRVNSNQPQHF,TGTGCCAGCATCTTAGACAGAGTCAATAGCAATCAGCCCCAGCATTTT
TRBV5-1,TRBJ2-3,14,NA,few,CASHRDLGADTQYF,TGCGCCAGCCACCGGGACCTTGGGGCAGATACGCAGTATTTT
TRBV24-1,TRBJ2-1,15,TRBD1,NA,CATSLRDRGYNEQFF,TGTGCCACCAGTCTTCGGGACAGGGGGTACAATGAGCAGTTCTTC
TRBV11-3,TRBJ2-5,16,TRBD2,NA,CASSLEASGGQETQYF,TGTGCCAGCAGCTTAGAGGCTAGCGGGGGCCAAGAGACCCAGTACTTC
TRBV7-9,TRBJ2-1,15,TRBD2,NA,CASSLGASGRDEQFF,TGTGCCAGCAGCTTAGGTGCTAGCGGGAGGGATGAGCAGTTCTTC
TRBV20-1,TRBJ2-1,15,TRBD2,NA,CSATDLAGIINEQFF,TGCAGTGCTACTGATCTAGCGGGAATTATCAATGAGCAGTTCTTC
TRBV11-2,TRBJ1-3,16,TRBD1,many,CASSPNQGARGNTIYF,TGTGCCAGCAGCCCGAACCAGGGGGCCCGGGGAAACACCATATATTTT
TRBV7-9,TRBJ2-3,13,NA,NA,CASTHLRGDTQYF,TGTGCCAGCACCCACCTGCGGGGAGATACGCAGTATTTT
TRBV9,TRBJ2-5,15,NA,NA,CASSVSPANQETQYF,TGTGCCAGCAGCGTATCTCCTGCGAACCAAGAGACCCAGTACTTC
TRBV4-2,TRBJ2-1,17,TRBD2,NA,CASSRGTSGSSYNEQFF,TGTGCCAGCAGCCGGGGGACTAGCGGATCATCCTACAATGAGCAGTTCTTC
TRBV12-3/TRBV12-4,TRBJ2-7,12,NA,NA,CASSLTRDEQYF,TGTGCCAGCAGCCTAACCCGGGACGAGCAGTACTTC
TRBV25-1,TRBJ2-7,13,NA,few,CASSPIQGGEQYF,TGTGCCAGCAGTCCGATACAGGGCGGGGAGCAGTACTTC
TRBV3-1,TRBJ2-1,16,TRBD2,few,CASSQPPSGRVNEQFF,TGTGCCAGCAGCCAGCCACCTAGCGGGAGAGTTAATGAGCAGTTCTTC
TRBV9,TRBJ1-2,13,TRBD1,few,CASSVVDRAGYTF,TGTGCCAGCAGCGTAGTGGACAGGGCGGGCTACACCTTC
TRBV27,TRBJ2-2,15,TRBD1,few,CASRMGTVGTGELFF,TGTGCCAGCAGGATGGGGACAGTTGGCACCGGGGAGCTGTTTTTT
TRBV29-1,TRBJ2-1,15,TRBD2,NA,CSVGPTSGDPNEQFF,TGCAGCGTGGGGCCAACTAGCGGGGACCCCAATGAGCAGTTCTTC
TRBV5-1,TRBJ2-1,15,NA,few,CASRQADYSYNEQFF,TGCGCCAGCCGACAGGCCGACTACTCCTACAATGAGCAGTTCTTC
TRBV20-1,TRBJ2-5,11,NA,medium-sized,CSAPAGRTQYF,TGCAGTGCCCCAGCAGGGCGGACCCAGTACTTC
TRBV30,TRBJ2-7,14,NA,NA,CAWSRGNLGTEQYF,TGTGCCTGGAGCAGAGGCAATCTGGGGACCGAGCAGTACTTC
TRBV20-1,TRBJ2-1,14,TRBD2,few,CSARVRTSLNEQFF,TGCAGTGCTAGAGTTCGGACTAGCCTCAATGAGCAGTTCTTC
TRBV6-1,TRBJ2-7,15,NA,NA,CASSEVEGGDYEQYF,TGTGCCAGCAGTGAAGTGGAGGGGGGGGACTACGAGCAGTACTTC
TRBV18,TRBJ2-5,14,NA,few,CASSPSPVQETQYF,TGTGCCAGCTCACCAAGCCCAGTCCAAGAGACCCAGTACTTC
TRBV6-2/TRBV6-3,TRBJ2-2,15,NA,NA,CASIWPGPGAGELFF,TGTGCCAGCATCTGGCCCGGGCCCGGGGCCGGGGAGCTGTTTTTT
TRBV5-1,TRBJ2-1,11,NA,many,CASSRYNEQFF,TGCGCCAGCAGCCGTTACAATGAGCAGTTCTTC
TRBV11-2,TRBJ1-2,15,TRBD1,few,CASSPDYRQGGGYTF,TGTGCCAGCAGCCCCGACTATCGACAGGGCGGAGGCTACACCTTC
TRBV5-1,TRBJ2-5,15,NA,NA,CASSLGGGLEETQYF,TGCGCCAGCAGCCTTGGTGGAGGGCTCGAGGAGACCCAGTACTTC
TRBV14,TRBJ1-4,13,NA,NA,CASSRGVREKLFF,TGTGCCAGCAGCCGGGGGGTACGAGAAAAACTGTTTTTT
TRBV11-2,TRBJ2-1,12,TRBD2,few,CASSRTSNEQFF,TGTGCCAGCAGCCGGACTAGCAATGAGCAGTTCTTC
TRBV12-3/TRBV12-4,TRBJ1-2,13,NA,NA,CASSSRPFYGYTF,TGTGCCAGCAGCTCAAGGCCATTCTATGGCTACACCTTC
TRBV5-1,TRBJ2-7,14,NA,NA,CASSPSDLAGEQYF,TGCGCCAGCAGCCCTTCGGACCTTGCCGGGGAGCAGTACTTC
TRBV24-1,TRBJ2-7,14,NA,many,CATSEGGIPYEQYF,TGTGCCACCAGTGAAGGGGGGATCCCCTACGAGCAGTACTTC
TRBV3-1,TRBJ1-5,15,NA,NA,CASSQGGQGSQPQHF,TGTGCCAGCAGCCAAGGTGGCCAGGGAAGTCAGCCCCAGCATTTT